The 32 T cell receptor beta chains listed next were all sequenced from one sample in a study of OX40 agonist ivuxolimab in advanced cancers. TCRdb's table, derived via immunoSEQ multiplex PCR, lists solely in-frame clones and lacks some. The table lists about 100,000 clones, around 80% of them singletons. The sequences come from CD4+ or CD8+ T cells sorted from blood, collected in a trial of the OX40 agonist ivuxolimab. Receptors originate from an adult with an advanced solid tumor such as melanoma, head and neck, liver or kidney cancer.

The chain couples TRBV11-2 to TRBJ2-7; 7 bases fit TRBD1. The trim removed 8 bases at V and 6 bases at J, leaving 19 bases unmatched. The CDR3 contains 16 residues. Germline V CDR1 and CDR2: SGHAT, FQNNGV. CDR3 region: CASGPALDRPSGEQYF. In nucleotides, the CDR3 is TGTGCCAGCGGCCCCGCTCTGGACAGGCCATCGGGCGAGCAGTACTTC.

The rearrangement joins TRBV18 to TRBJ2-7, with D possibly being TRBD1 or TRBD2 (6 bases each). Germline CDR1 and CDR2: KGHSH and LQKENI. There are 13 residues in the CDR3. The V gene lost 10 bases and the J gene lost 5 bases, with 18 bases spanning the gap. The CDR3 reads CAKGGRINDEQYF. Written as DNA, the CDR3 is TGTGCCAAGGGGGGCCGGATTAATGACGAGCAGTACTTC.

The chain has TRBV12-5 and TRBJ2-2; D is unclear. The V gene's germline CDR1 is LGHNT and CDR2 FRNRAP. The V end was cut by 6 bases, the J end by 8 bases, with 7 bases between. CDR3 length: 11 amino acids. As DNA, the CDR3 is TGTGCTAGTGGGTCAAGGGGGGAGCTGTTTTTT. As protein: CASGSRGELFF. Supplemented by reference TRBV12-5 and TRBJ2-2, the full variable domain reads DARVTQTPRHKVTEMGQEVTMRCQPILGHNTVFWYRQTMMQGLELLAYFRNRAPLDDSGMPKDRFSAEMPDATLATLKIQPSEPRDSAVYFCASGSRGELFFGEGSRLTVL.

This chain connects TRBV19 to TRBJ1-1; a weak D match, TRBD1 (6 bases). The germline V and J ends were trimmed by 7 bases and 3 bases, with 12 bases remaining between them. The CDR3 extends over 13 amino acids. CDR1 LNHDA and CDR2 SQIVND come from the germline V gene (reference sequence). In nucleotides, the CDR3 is TGTGCCAGTATCCCGACAGGAGACACTGAAGCTTTCTTT. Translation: CASIPTGDTEAFF.

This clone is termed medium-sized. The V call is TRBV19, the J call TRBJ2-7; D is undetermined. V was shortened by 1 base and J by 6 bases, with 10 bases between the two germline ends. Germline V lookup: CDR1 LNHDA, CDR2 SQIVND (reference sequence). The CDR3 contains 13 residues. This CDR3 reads CASSIGPWSEQYF. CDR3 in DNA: TGTGCCAGTAGTATAGGCCCATGGAGCGAGCAGTACTTC.

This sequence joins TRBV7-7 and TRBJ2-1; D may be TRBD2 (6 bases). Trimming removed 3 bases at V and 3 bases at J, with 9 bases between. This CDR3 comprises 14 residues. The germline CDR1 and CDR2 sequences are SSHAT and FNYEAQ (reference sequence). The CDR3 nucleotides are TGTGCCAGCAGCTTGGCGGGGAACTACAATGAGCAGTTCTTC. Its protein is CASSLAGNYNEQFF.

CDR3 coding DNA: TGTGCCAGCTCCCCTACCGGACAGGAGATCTATGGCTACACCTTC. Translating it yields CASSPTGQEIYGYTF. The chain carries TRBV18 and TRBJ1-2; 7 bases agree with TRBD1. Germline V gene sequence: CDR1 KGHSH, CDR2 LQKENI. V lost 6 bases to trimming and J lost 4 bases; unmatched junction nucleotides: 11. The CDR3 sequence is 15 residues long.

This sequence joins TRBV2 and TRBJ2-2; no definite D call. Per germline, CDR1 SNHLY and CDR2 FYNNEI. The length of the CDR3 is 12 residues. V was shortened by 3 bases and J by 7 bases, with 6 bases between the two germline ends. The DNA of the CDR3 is TGTGCCAGCAGTGAGCTAAACGGGGAGCTGTTTTTT. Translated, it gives CASSELNGELFF. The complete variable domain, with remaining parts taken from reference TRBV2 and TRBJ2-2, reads EPEVTQTPSHQVTQMGQEVILRCVPISNHLYFYWYRQILGQKVEFLVSFYNNEISEKSEIFDDQFSVERPDGSNFTLKIRSTKLEDSAMYFCASSELNGELFFGEGSRLTVL.

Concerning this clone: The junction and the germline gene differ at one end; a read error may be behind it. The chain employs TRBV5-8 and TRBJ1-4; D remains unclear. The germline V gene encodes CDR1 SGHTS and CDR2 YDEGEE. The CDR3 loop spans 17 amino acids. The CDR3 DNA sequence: TGTGCCAGCAGCTTGGGTCAGCTTACTCCAGGCGGATCGATCCTGAATTTT. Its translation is CASSLGQLTPGGSILNF.

The CDR3 sequence is CASSSGLAGGFYNEQFF. For the CDR3, the DNA is TGCGCCAGCAGCTCGGGATTAGCGGGAGGTTTTTACAATGAGCAGTTCTTC. This chain joins TRBV5-1 and TRBJ2-1; 10 nucleotides align to TRBD2. This CDR3 spans 17 amino acids. CDR1 and CDR2 (germline): SGHRS, YFSETQ. The junction had 10 bases not matched to a gene; V was cut back by 3 bases and J by 4 bases.

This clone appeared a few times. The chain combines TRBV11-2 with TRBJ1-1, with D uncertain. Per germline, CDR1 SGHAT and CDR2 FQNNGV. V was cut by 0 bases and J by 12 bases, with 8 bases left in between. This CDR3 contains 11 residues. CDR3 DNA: TGTGCCAGCAGCTTAGATGGCGTGACTTTCTTT. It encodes CASSLDGVTFF.

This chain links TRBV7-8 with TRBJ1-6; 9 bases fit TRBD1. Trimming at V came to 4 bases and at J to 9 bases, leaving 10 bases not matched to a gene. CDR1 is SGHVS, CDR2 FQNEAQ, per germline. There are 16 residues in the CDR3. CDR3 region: CASSSRDRVLGSPLHF. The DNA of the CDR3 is TGTGCCAGCAGCTCTCGGGACAGGGTTTTAGGTTCACCCCTCCACTTT. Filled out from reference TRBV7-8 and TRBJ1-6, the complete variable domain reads GAGVSQSPRYKVAKRGQDVALRCDPISGHVSLFWYQQALGQGPEFLTYFQNEAQLDKSGLPSDRFFAERPEGSVSTLKIQRTQQEDSAVYLCASSSRDRVLGSPLHFGNGTRLTVT.

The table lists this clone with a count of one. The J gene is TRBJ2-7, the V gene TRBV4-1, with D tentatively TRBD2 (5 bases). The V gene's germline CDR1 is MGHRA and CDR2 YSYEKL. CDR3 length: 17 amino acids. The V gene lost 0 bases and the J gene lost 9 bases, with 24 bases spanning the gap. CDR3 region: CASSQEKVMDSPRGQYF. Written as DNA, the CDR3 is TGCGCCAGCAGCCAAGAAAAAGTAATGGACTCACCGAGAGGGCAGTACTTC.

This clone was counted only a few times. CDR3 in DNA: TGCAGCGTTGGCGACAGGGGATTTAATCAGCCCCAGCATTTT. Encoded protein: CSVGDRGFNQPQHF. V is TRBV29-1 and J is TRBJ1-5; 8 bases align to TRBD1. CDR3 size: 14 residues. Germline CDR1 reads SQVTM; CDR2 reads ANQGSEA. J gave up 4 bases and V 4 bases, and 6 bases lay outside the gene matches.

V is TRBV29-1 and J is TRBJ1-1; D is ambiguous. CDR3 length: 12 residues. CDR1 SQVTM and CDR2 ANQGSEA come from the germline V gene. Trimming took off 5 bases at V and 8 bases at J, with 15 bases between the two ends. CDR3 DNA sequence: TGCAGCGTTATTGCACGGGCGACAGAAGCTTTCTTT. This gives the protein CSVIARATEAFF.

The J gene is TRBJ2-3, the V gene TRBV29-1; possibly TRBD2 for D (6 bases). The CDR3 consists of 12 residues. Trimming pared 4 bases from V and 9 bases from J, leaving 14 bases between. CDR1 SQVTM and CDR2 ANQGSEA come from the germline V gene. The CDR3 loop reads CSVGRTEGTQYF. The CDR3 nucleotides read TGCAGCGTTGGCAGGACGGAGGGAACGCAGTATTTT.

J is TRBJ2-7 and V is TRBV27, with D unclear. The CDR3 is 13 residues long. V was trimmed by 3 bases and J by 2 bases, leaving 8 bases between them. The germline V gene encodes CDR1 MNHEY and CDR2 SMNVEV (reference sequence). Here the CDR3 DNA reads TGTGCCAGCAGTTTCTCCGGCCCCTACGAGCAGTACTTC. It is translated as CASSFSGPYEQYF.

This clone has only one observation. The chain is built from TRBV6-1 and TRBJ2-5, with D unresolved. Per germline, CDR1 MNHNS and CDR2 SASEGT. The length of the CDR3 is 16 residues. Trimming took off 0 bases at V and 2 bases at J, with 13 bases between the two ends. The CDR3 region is CASSEAFAGPQETQYF. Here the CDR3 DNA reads TGTGCCAGCAGTGAAGCGTTCGCAGGTCCGCAAGAGACCCAGTACTTC.

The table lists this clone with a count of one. This chain's CDR3 is CASNDRAYGYTF. CDR3 in DNA: TGTGCCAGCAATGACAGGGCCTATGGCTACACCTTC. The chain couples TRBV6-6 to TRBJ1-2, with TRBD1 matching over 7 bases. Trimming removed 7 bases from V and 4 bases from J; junction bases left unmatched: 3. CDR1 and CDR2 (germline): MNHNY, SVGAGI (reference sequence). This CDR3 region has 12 residues.

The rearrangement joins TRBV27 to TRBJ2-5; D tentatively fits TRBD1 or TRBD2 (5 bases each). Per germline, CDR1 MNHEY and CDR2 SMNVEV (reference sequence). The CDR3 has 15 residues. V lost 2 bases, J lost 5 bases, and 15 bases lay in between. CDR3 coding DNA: TGTGCCAGCAGTTTAAATCCCAGAGGGGAGGAGACCCAGTACTTC. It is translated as CASSLNPRGEETQYF.

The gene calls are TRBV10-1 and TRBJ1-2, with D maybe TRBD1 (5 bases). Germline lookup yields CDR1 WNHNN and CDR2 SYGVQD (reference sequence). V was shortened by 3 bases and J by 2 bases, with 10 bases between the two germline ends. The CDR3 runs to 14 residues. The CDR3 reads CASSEGDWNYGYTF. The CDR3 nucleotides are TGCGCCAGCAGTGAAGGGGACTGGAACTATGGCTACACCTTC.

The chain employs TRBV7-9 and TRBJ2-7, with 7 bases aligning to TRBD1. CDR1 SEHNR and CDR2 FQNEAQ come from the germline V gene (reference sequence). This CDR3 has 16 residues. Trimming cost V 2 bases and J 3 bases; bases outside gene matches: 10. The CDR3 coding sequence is TGTGCCAGCAGCTTATTCCACGGAAGACAGGGCTACGAGCAGTACTTC. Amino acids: CASSLFHGRQGYEQYF.

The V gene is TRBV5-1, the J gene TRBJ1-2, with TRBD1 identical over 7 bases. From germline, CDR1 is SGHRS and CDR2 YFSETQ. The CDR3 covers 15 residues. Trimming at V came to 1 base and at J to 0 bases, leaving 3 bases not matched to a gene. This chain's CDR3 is CASSLPGTANYGYTF. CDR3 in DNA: TGCGCCAGCAGCTTGCCCGGGACAGCTAACTATGGCTACACCTTC.

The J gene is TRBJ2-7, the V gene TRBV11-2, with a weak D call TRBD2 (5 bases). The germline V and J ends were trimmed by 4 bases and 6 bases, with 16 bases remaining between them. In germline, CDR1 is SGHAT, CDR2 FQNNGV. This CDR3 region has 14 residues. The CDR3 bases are TGTGCCAGCAGCTCCCTTCGAGGGAGAGGCGAGCAGTACTTC. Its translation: CASSSLRGRGEQYF.

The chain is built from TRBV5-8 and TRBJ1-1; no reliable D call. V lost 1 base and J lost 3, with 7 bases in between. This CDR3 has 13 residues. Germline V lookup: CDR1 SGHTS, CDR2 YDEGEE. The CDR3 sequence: CASSLRVHTEAFF. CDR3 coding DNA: TGTGCCAGCAGCTTGCGGGTCCACACTGAAGCTTTCTTT.

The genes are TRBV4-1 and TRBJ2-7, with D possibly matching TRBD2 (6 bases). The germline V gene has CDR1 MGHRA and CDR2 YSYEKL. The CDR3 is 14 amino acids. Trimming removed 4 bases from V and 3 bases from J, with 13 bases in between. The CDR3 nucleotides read TGCGCCAGCAGCCCTTCCGGGACTGACTACGAGCAGTACTTC. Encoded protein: CASSPSGTDYEQYF.

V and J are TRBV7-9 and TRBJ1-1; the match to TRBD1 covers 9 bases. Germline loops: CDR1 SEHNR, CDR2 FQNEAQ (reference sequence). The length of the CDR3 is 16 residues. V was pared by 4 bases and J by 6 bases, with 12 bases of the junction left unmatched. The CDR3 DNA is TGTGCCAGCAGCTCCCGGGACAGGGAAGGGACCCCTGAAGCTTTCTTT. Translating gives CASSSRDREGTPEAFF.

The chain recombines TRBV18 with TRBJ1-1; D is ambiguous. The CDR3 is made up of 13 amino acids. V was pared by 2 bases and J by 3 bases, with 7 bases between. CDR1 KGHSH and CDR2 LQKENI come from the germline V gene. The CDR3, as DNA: TGTGCCAGCTCACCAGTAAGGGACACTGAAGCTTTCTTT. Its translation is CASSPVRDTEAFF.

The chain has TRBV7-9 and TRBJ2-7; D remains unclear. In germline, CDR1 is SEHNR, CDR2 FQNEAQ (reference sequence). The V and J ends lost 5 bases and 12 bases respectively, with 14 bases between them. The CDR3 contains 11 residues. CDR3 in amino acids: CASSTGPHTYF. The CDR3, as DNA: TGTGCCAGCAGCACCGGGCCCCATACGTACTTC.

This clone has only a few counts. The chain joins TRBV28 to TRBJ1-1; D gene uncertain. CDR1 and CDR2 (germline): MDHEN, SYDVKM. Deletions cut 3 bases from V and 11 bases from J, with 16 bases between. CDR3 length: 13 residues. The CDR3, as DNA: TGTGCCAGCAGTTTGCCGACATTTCATGGTGCTTTCTTT. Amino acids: CASSLPTFHGAFF.

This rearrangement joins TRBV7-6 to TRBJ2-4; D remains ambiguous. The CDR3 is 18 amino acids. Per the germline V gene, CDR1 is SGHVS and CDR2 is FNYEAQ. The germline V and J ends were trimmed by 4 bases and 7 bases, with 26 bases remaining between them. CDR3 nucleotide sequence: TGTGCCAGCAGCTCCGGGCTTCTTGGGGTCGGCGCGAGTAACATTCAGTACTTC. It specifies CASSSGLLGVGASNIQYF.

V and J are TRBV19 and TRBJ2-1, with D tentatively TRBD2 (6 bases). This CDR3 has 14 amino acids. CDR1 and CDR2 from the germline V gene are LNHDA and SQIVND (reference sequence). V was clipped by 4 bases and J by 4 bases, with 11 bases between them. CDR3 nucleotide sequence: TGTGCCAGTAGTAAGGGACTGGTATACAATGAGCAGTTCTTC. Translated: CASSKGLVYNEQFF.